The table lists the clone carrying this T cell receptor (beta chain) with a few counts. Antigen unknown. Germline V gene data show CDR1 as SGHRS and CDR2 as YFSETQ. Trimming removed 7 bases at V and 2 bases at J, with 10 bases between. The CDR3 length is 13 residues. The sample originates from a study of T-cell reconstitution after alpha-beta-depleted transplantation in children. Unique molecular identifiers were used in preparing the TCRbeta library. TCRdb passed the PCR reads through MiXCR, listing each CDR3 protein once. The sample records 250,000 to 350,000 distinct CDR3 sequences, around 25% being singletons. Study-level findings and limits: Reportedly, roughly two months post-transplant, alpha-beta T cells arose from several hundred expanded graft clones. The study traced high day-60 TCRbeta diversity in some patients to surviving recipient T cells and thymic progenitors. It was newly produced T cells that mostly accounted for T-cell counts and diversity one year after transplant.

The chain is built from TRBV5-1 and TRBJ2-1; maybe TRBD1 (6 bases). The receptor's source is a male patient between 5 and 17 years old who had a stem cell transplant for acute lymphoblastic leukemia, so the T cells may come from the graft donor. Here the sequenced sample was PBMCs, mostly from graft donor cells, taken 180 days after TCRalphabeta/CD19-depleted stem cell transplant. The CDR3 coding sequence is TGCGCCAGCTTTGGGGGCGCCTACAATGAGCAGTTCTTC. It specifies CASFGGAYNEQFF.